This T cell receptor beta chain was retrieved from a study of blood T cell repertoires in COVID-19. As for the study in general: PBMCs, B-cell-depleted T cells, or T cells were the source of the cDNA or gDNA that made up the material.

This clone was seen a single time. In the authors' workflow: Reference gene primer amplification in the assay estimated nucleated cell counts. Libraries were prepared by immunoSEQ multiplex PCR; TCRdb keeps only in-frame clonotypes and omits some of them. The V and J calls and the clone size are those of that table, but D and trimming were determined from the DNA. The sample carries approximately 230,000 clones, 70% to 90% recorded once. The CDR3 length is 16 residues. V lost 7 bases, J lost 0 bases, and 10 bases stayed unmatched. CDR1 and CDR2 (germline): SGHNT, YYREEE (reference sequence). The sequence derives from a man aged 80 or over with acute or convalescent COVID-19. The chain joins TRBV5-4 to TRBJ1-3; 7 bases match TRBD1. The sequencing sample was made of peripheral blood. The CDR3 here is CASSVGQRDSGNTIYF. CDR3 coding DNA: TGTGCCAGCTCGGTGGGACAGCGAGACTCTGGAAACACCATATATTTT. The full variable domain, completed using reference TRBV5-4 and TRBJ1-3, is ETGVTQSPTHLIKTRGQQVTLRCSSQSGHNTVSWYQQALGQGPQFIFQYYREEENGRGNFPPRFSGLQFPNYSSELNVNALELDDSALYLCASSVGQRDSGNTIYFGEGSWLTVV.